A selection of T cell receptor beta chains follows, all from one sample in a study of vaccination effects on CD4 cells after COVID-19. Sequencing was performed with immunoSEQ multiplex PCR; in TCRdb, only in-frame clones are kept and a portion is missing. Among about 26,000 clones listed, about four fifths were seen once. What these receptors recognize is not known. The material was CD4+ T cells from PBMCs cultured with HCoV-NL63 spike peptides, obtained before COVID-19 vaccination. Receptor source: a human donor who had a prior SARS-CoV-2 infection. Both conserved end residues are part of each CDR3. D genes are given only for firm matches. A row's size may be missing; if present it is once, few, many or a size class.

few	TRBV4-3	TRBJ1-2	TRBD1	CASSQKVRSGQRSYGYTF	TGCGCCAGCAGCCAAAAGGTTAGATCGGGACAGAGGTCCTATGGCTACACCTTC
.	TRBV7-2	TRBJ2-7	.	CASSLTGAGHRSYEQYF	TGTGCCAGCAGCTTAACCGGCGCTGGACACCGCTCCTACGAGCAGTACTTC
.	TRBV6-5	TRBJ2-3	.	CASTRRRRDTQYF	TGTGCCAGCACCCGACGGCGGAGGGATACGCAGTATTTT
.	TRBV10-3	TRBJ2-1	.	CAISGVGRSSYNEQFF	TGTGCCATCAGTGGGGTTGGGCGAAGTTCCTACAATGAGCAGTTCTTC
.	TRBV18	TRBJ2-1	TRBD2	CASSPPLIAGRNEQFF	TGTGCCAGCTCACCACCGCTAATAGCGGGTAGGAATGAGCAGTTCTTC
.	TRBV5-1	TRBJ2-7	TRBD2	CASSLVSGGTYEQYF	TGCGCCAGCAGCTTGGTCTCGGGAGGTACCTACGAGCAGTACTTC
.	TRBV9	TRBJ1-2	TRBD1	CASSVAPRDRGGYTF	TGTGCCAGCAGCGTAGCCCCCCGGGACAGGGGTGGCTACACCTTC
.	TRBV25-1	TRBJ1-1	.	CASSEWGGNTEAFF	TGTGCCAGCAGTGAATGGGGGGGGAACACTGAAGCTTTCTTT
.	TRBV3-1/TRBV3-2	TRBJ1-6	TRBD1	CASSQGGQGNSPLHF	TGTGCCAGCAGCCAAGGAGGACAGGGTAATTCACCCCTCCACTTT
once	TRBV29-1	TRBJ1-4	.	CSARTGNEKLFF	TGCAGCGCCAGAACAGGGAATGAAAAACTGTTTTTT
.	TRBV19	TRBJ1-1	.	CASSRQRNTEAFF	TGTGCCAGTAGTAGGCAGAGAAACACTGAAGCTTTCTTT
.	TRBV7-3	TRBJ2-5	.	CASSLRPQETQYF	TGTGCCAGCAGCTTAAGGCCCCAGGAGACCCAGTACTTC
.	TRBV7-2	TRBJ1-5	.	CASSLGLVASGNQPQHF	TGTGCCAGCAGCTTAGGACTGGTGGCTAGTGGCAATCAGCCCCAGCATTTT
.	TRBV3-1/TRBV3-2	TRBJ1-3	.	CASSPLLAGTGNTIYF	TGTGCCAGCAGCCCGCTTTTGGCAGGGACTGGAAACACCATATATTTT
.	TRBV5-1	TRBJ2-5	.	CASSFQETQYF	TGCGCCAGCAGCTTTCAAGAGACCCAGTACTTC
.	TRBV5-1	TRBJ2-7	TRBD2	CASSLGTLAAYEQYF	TGCGCCAGCAGCTTGGGGACCCTAGCGGCCTACGAGCAGTACTTC
.	TRBV9	TRBJ1-6	.	CASSGQQGSSPLHF	TGTGCCAGCAGCGGGCAACAAGGCTCTTCACCCCTCCACTTT
.	TRBV6-5	TRBJ1-2	.	CASSYSGGSGYGYTF	TGTGCCAGCAGTTACTCGGGAGGGAGTGGATATGGCTACACCTTC
.	TRBV6-5	TRBJ2-2	TRBD2	CATTRLAGWTGELFF	TGTGCCACCACCCGACTAGCGGGATGGACCGGGGAGCTGTTTTTT
.	TRBV5-1	TRBJ2-3	.	CASSLVVVAEDTQYF	TGCGCCAGCAGCTTAGTAGTCGTAGCCGAAGATACGCAGTATTTT
.	TRBV12-3/TRBV12-4	TRBJ1-2	.	CASSLGVNYGYTF	TGTGCCAGCAGTCTCGGGGTTAACTATGGCTACACCTTC
.	TRBV18	TRBJ1-3	.	CASSPADSGNTIYF	TGTGCCAGCTCACCAGCAGACTCTGGAAACACCATATATTTT
.	TRBV4-3	TRBJ2-3	.	CASSQGGHLADTQYF	TGCGCCAGCAGCCAAGGTGGCCATCTGGCAGATACGCAGTATTTT
.	TRBV19	TRBJ2-3	.	CASSKRVTDTQYF	TGTGCCAGTAGTAAGAGAGTCACAGATACGCAGTATTTT
.	TRBV20-1	TRBJ2-1	TRBD2	CSASKLAGGGSEQFF	TGCAGTGCTAGTAAGCTAGCGGGAGGGGGGAGCGAGCAGTTCTTC